This T cell receptor beta chain is drawn from a study of T-cell reconstitution after alpha-beta-depleted transplantation in children. Study observations and caveats: By one year post-transplant, T-cell counts and diversity largely arose from T cells that were newly produced. Reported findings indicate that, about two months after transplant, alpha-beta T cells came from several hundred expanded clones, which were derived from non-depleted graft cells.

Note on this clonotype: The antigen is unknown.

This sample's TCRbeta library carried unique molecular identifier barcodes. TCRdb reprocessed the PCR reads via MiXCR and lists one record per CDR3 protein. This table holds 800,000 to 1,000,000 distinct CDR3 sequences, about 31% found once. The CDR3 contains 13 residues. V lost 6 bases and J 4 bases, leaving 12 bases between the germline ends. The J gene is TRBJ2-5, the V gene TRBV12-3 or TRBV12-4; maybe TRBD2 (6 bases). The TCR comes from a boy in the first two years of life who had a stem cell transplant for SCID, so the T cells may come from the graft donor. Sequenced here: PBMCs, mostly from graft donor cells, sampled 360 days after TCRalphabeta/CD19-depleted stem cell transplant. The CDR3 region has the DNA TGTGCCAGCAGATCCCTGGGGGGAGAGACCCAGTACTTC. It yields the protein CASRSLGGETQYF.